This TCR beta chain derives from a study of blood T cell repertoires in COVID-19. About the study: Some COVID-19 samples were acute and others convalescent; all came from the United States, Italy and Spain. T cells, B-cell-depleted T cells, or PBMCs supplied cDNA or gDNA.

The data were produced by immunoSEQ multiplex PCR, yet TCRdb's version contains in-frame clones alone and is incomplete. Of under 200,000 clones listed, around four fifths were seen once; the top ten hold around 0.93%. The J segment lost 2 bases and the V segment lost 6 bases, leaving 6 bases of the junction unmatched. The CDR3 is made up of 15 amino acids. Germline CDR1 is SGHTA and CDR2 is FQGTGA. This chain joins TRBV7-3 and TRBJ2-1, with TRBD2 identical over 8 bases. The specimen was peripheral blood. This TCR was recovered from a man in his fifties or sixties with COVID-19, enrolled during active disease. Here the CDR3 DNA reads TGTGCCAGCAGTTCTAGCGGGTTCCCCTACAATGAGCAGTTCTTC. Amino acid sequence: CASSSSGFPYNEQFF. Complete variable domain (other parts from reference TRBV7-3 and TRBJ2-1): GAGVSQTPSNKVTEKGKYVELRCDPISGHTALYWYRQSLGQGPEFLIYFQGTGAADDSGLPNDRFFAVRPEGSVSTLKIQRTERGDSAVYLCASSSSGFPYNEQFFGPGTRLTVL.